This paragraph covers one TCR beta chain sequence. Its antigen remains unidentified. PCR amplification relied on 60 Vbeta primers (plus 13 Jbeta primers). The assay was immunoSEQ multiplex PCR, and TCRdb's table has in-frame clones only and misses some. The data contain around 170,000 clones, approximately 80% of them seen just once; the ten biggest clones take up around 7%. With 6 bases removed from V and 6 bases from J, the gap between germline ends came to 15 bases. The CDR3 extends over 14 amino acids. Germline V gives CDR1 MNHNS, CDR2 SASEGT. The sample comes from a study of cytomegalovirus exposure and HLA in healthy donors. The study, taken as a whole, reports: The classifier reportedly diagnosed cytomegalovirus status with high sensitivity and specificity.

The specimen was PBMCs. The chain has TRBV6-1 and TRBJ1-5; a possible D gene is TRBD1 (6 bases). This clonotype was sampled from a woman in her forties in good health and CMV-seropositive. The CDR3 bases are TGTGCCAGCAGGTTTGGGGGAGGGGGTCAGCCCCAGCATTTT. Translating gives CASRFGGGGQPQHF.